This T cell receptor (beta chain) was retrieved from a study of T cell responses to AZD1222 COVID-19 vaccine. Germline values: CDR1 LGHNA, CDR2 YSLEER. The CDR3 is 19 residues long. With 0 bases clipped from V and 2 bases from J, the junction kept 10 bases outside the gene matches. Using immunoSEQ multiplex PCR, the repertoire was profiled, and TCRdb retains in-frame clones only, with some absent. There are roughly 87,000 clones in the sample; roughly 90% occur only once, and 6.9% lies in the top ten. This TCR derives from an adult who received the AZD1222 COVID-19 vaccine. The material sequenced was peripheral blood, taken 28 days after the second AZD1222 dose. The chain couples TRBV4-3 to TRBJ2-2; TRBD2 matches at 9 bases. The CDR3 region has the DNA TGCGCCAGCAGCCAAGAGAGCGAATCGCTAGCGGGAAACACCGGGGAGCTGTTTTTT. Amino acid sequence: CASSQESESLAGNTGELFF.